This T cell receptor beta chain was observed in a study of blood T cell repertoires in COVID-19 (dated by TCRdb to 2019 to 2021). At the level of the whole study: Collaborator samples came from the United States, Italy and Spain and covered acute and convalescent phases of COVID-19. The material from the prospective study consisted of cDNA or gDNA derived from T cells, B-cell-depleted T cells, or PBMCs. Deeply sampled blood TCRbeta repertoires from subjects exposed to, actively infected with, or recovered from COVID-19 were included in the dataset. A freely available public database, intended as a resource for researchers studying the immune response to SARS-CoV-2, is where the repertoires were released. The samples were drawn from two sources: the first 160 participants of the ongoing ImmuneRACE study, and 1,254 subjects contributed by 6 global collaborators. A de-identified subject ID, COVID-19 status, age in years and sex were almost always included in the sample metadata. HLA class I and class II types, where available, came from metadata supplied by the sample provider rather than from assay-based typing. Beyond this particular receptor, the publication reports: The amount of clinical and demographic metadata varied by source and participant and was provided uncurated.

TCRbeta CDR3 regions were amplified from genomic DNA using the immunoSEQ Assay, a bias-controlled multiplex PCR. The published analysis was carried out like this. Nucleated cell counts per sample were estimated from amplification of reference gene primers within the assay. To quantify the absolute abundance of each unique TCRbeta CDR3 rearrangement, sequence reads were collapsed and filtered. For each sample, productive Simpson clonality was calculated by taking the square root of Simpson's diversity index across productive rearrangements. What TCRdb holds here is the immuneACCESS table cut down to in-frame rearrangements. Part of the clones is not present; checked against another copy, under half of the missing clones reflect an unresolved V gene, and the others are unexplained. For V, J and clone size, that table is used; D and trimming come from the DNA. This sample is represented by roughly 130,000 clones; roughly 83% of them were singletons. The ten biggest clones cover roughly an eighth of the sample.

V was cut back by 3 bases and J by 5 bases, leaving a gap of 7 bases between them. CDR3 length: 13 amino acids, cysteine to phenylalanine. This entry keeps only the CDR3 DNA: 39 bases, framed from base 1. CDR1 LNHDA and CDR2 SQIVND are derived from the germline V gene (reference sequence). Samples from volunteer blood donors who had recovered from COVID-19 were contributed by a second Seattle source. Each collaborating institution followed its own protocols to collect whole blood in K2EDTA tubes. For TCRbeta analysis, collaborators shipped samples as frozen whole blood, isolated PBMCs, or DNA extracted from either of those sample types. Notes on this clone: Its antigen is not yet known. Per-base quality was not reported, and no clone a single base away is much larger than it.

Material for sequencing was peripheral blood. The chain is assembled from TRBV19 and TRBJ1-4; confidence is insufficient to name the D gene. The source of this sequence is a woman aged 25 to 45 who had recovered from COVID-19. The DNA sequence is as follows: TGTGCCAGTAGTATTAGTAGAAATGAAAAACTGTTTTTT. Translated, this is CASSISRNEKLFF.